A single sample is the source of the 3 T cell receptor beta chains below, sequenced in a study of blood T cell repertoires in COVID-19. Libraries were prepared by immunoSEQ multiplex PCR; TCRdb keeps only in-frame clonotypes and omits some of them. The table has more than 95,000 clones, about 76% seen once; the top ten hold 30% to 45%. The sample comprised peripheral blood. The receptors stem from an elderly man with acute or convalescent COVID-19.

The chain uses TRBV3-1 (or the pseudogene TRBV3-2) and TRBJ1-6, with 7 bases matching TRBD1. The CDR3 is made up of 16 amino acids. The trim removed 6 bases at V and 5 bases at J, leaving 10 bases unmatched. Germline CDR1 reads LGHDT; CDR2 reads YNNKEL (reference sequence). CDR3: CASSLRQGNNNSPLHF. The CDR3 nucleotides read TGTGCCAGCAGTCTAAGACAGGGAAATAATAATTCACCCCTCCACTTT.

V is TRBV7-8 and J is TRBJ1-2; D possibly corresponds to TRBD1 (6 bases). V dropped 5 bases and J dropped 0 bases, with 13 bases sitting between them. The CDR3 is made up of 15 amino acids. CDR1 SGHVS and CDR2 FQNEAQ come from the germline V gene. The CDR3 reads CASSRTGSANYGYTF. CDR3 DNA sequence: TGTGCCAGCAGCCGCACAGGGTCCGCTAACTATGGCTACACCTTC.

The chain employs TRBV18 and TRBJ2-1; a possible D gene is TRBD2 (7 bases). CDR3 length: 15 residues. Germline V CDR1 and CDR2: KGHSH, LQKENI. V was pared by 1 base and J by 8 bases, with 15 bases between. The CDR3: CASSPLRGGSDEQFF. In nucleotides, the CDR3 is TGTGCCAGCTCACCACTGAGGGGGGGGTCGGATGAGCAGTTCTTC.